The 29 T cell receptor beta chains below come from one sample, sequenced in a study of shared clonotypes between healthy human individuals. Naive CD8 cells, CD45RO-negative and positively selected for CCR7, excluded terminally differentiated effector memory CD45RA+ cells. Assay used: immunoSEQ multiplex PCR; TCRdb lists only in-frame clones, some missing. The table records roughly 2,000,000 clones, approximately 92% of them present only once. Sequenced: naive CD8+ T cells from PBMCs. All receptors come from a young man in good health. Some clones in this sample may be carry-over from other donors' samples.

The chain joins TRBV4-3 to TRBJ1-2, with a weak D call TRBD1 (5 bases). The CDR3 is made up of 18 amino acids. Trimming removed 0 bases at V and 4 bases at J, with 21 bases between. Per the germline V gene, CDR1 is LGHNA and CDR2 is YSLEER. The CDR3 sequence: CASSQDSSRLPRGYGYTF. The CDR3 coding sequence is TGCGCCAGCAGCCAAGATTCTTCAAGACTTCCAAGGGGCTATGGCTACACCTTC.

The gene calls are TRBV7-8 and TRBJ2-1; 9 bases align to TRBD2. Unmatched junction bases numbered 5, after V lost 6 bases and J lost 2 bases. This CDR3 comprises 15 residues. In germline, CDR1 is SGHVS, CDR2 FQNEAQ. The CDR3 DNA follows: TGTGCCAGCAGATCTAGCGGGACTCCCTACAATGAGCAGTTCTTC. It is translated as CASRSSGTPYNEQFF.

The chain employs TRBV6-5 and TRBJ1-4, with TRBD1 as a possible D gene (6 bases). Germline CDR1 is MNHEY and CDR2 is SVGAGI. CDR3 length equals 15 residues. Trimming stripped 8 bases from V and 0 bases from J, with 13 bases between. CDR3 region: CASSPGTTTNEKLFF. CDR3 bases: TGTGCCAGCTCCCCGGGGACAACAACTAATGAAAAACTGTTTTTT.

The V and J genes are TRBV7-8 and TRBJ2-1; 10 bases align to TRBD2. The CDR3 length is 18 residues. V lost 0 bases, J lost 1 base, and 6 bases stayed unmatched. Looked up from germline, CDR1 is SGHVS and CDR2 is FQNEAQ. CDR3 nucleotides: TGTGCCAGCAGCTTAGCGATGTCTAGCGGGAGTTCCTACAATGAGCAGTTCTTC. Residues: CASSLAMSSGSSYNEQFF.

The rearrangement uses TRBV28 and TRBJ1-2, with TRBD1 as a possible D gene (5 bases). This CDR3 is 15 amino acids long. Germline CDR1 and CDR2: MDHEN and SYDVKM. V was trimmed by 3 bases and J by 8 bases, leaving 19 bases between them. The CDR3 coding sequence is TGTGCCAGCAGTTTCGTTAGGGGAGGAAATAGCGGCTACACCTTC. It specifies CASSFVRGGNSGYTF.

The rearrangement uses TRBV2 and TRBJ1-1; perhaps TRBD1 as D (5 bases). The CDR3 is made up of 18 amino acids. CDR1 and CDR2 (germline): SNHLY, FYNNEI. With 1 base removed from V and 3 bases from J, the gap between germline ends came to 21 bases. The CDR3 protein is CASSEVDGATEAYTEAFF. CDR3 nucleotides: TGTGCCAGCAGTGAAGTGGACGGGGCCACGGAGGCTTACACTGAAGCTTTCTTT.

Details on this clone: In the same sample, other DNA sequences code for this CDR3. The CDR3 sequence: CASSVAAGTYEQYF. CDR3 in DNA: TGTGCCAGCAGCGTAGCCGCCGGGACCTACGAGCAGTACTTC. The rearrangement uses TRBV9 and TRBJ2-7, with TRBD2 as a possible D gene (5 bases). From germline, CDR1 is SGDLS and CDR2 YYNGEE. This CDR3 comprises 14 residues. The germline V and J ends were trimmed by 0 bases and 2 bases, with 9 bases remaining between them. Using reference TRBV9 and TRBJ2-7 for the parts outside the CDR3, the full variable domain is DSGVTQTPKHLITATGQRVTLRCSPRSGDLSVYWYQQSLDQGLQFLIQYYNGEERAKGNILERFSAQQFPDLHSELNLSSLELGDSALYFCASSVAAGTYEQYFGPGTRLTVT.

The J gene is TRBJ1-2, the V gene TRBV28; the D is unclear. Germline loops: CDR1 MDHEN, CDR2 SYDVKM. The CDR3 is 13 residues long. Trimming left V 5 bases short and J 7 bases short, with 14 bases between. The CDR3 loop is CASSLLRTFGYTF. The CDR3, as DNA: TGTGCCAGCAGTCTACTTAGAACGTTTGGCTACACCTTC.

V and J are TRBV10-2 and TRBJ2-7, with D tentatively TRBD1 (6 bases). Between the trimmed V and J ends, which lost 5 bases and 2 bases, there was a span of 10 bases. The CDR3 loop spans 13 amino acids. Looked up from germline, CDR1 is WSHSY and CDR2 is SAAADI. CDR3 amino acids: CASSTGLPYEQYF. Here the CDR3 DNA reads TGCGCCAGCAGTACAGGGTTGCCCTACGAGCAGTACTTC.

This chain connects TRBV28 to TRBJ2-7, with D tentatively TRBD2 (6 bases). The V and J ends lost 3 bases and 3 bases respectively, with 9 bases between them. The CDR3 extends over 13 amino acids. CDR1 and CDR2 (germline): MDHEN, SYDVKM. The CDR3: CASSFQDYYEQYF. The CDR3 nucleotides are TGTGCCAGCAGTTTCCAGGACTACTACGAGCAGTACTTC. Using reference TRBV28 and TRBJ2-7 for the parts outside the CDR3, the full variable domain is DVKVTQSSRYLVKRTGEKVFLECVQDMDHENMFWYRQDPGLGLRLIYFSYDVKMKEKGDIPEGYSVSREKKERFSLILESASTNQTSMYLCASSFQDYYEQYFGPGTRLTVT.

The rearrangement links TRBV5-6 to TRBJ2-1; D is ambiguous. V lost 1 base and J 2 bases, leaving 10 bases between the germline ends. CDR3 length: 15 residues. The V gene's germline CDR1 is SGHDT and CDR2 YYEEEE. The CDR3 sequence is CASSLRSLPYNEQFF. The CDR3 DNA reads as TGTGCCAGCAGCTTGCGTTCACTACCCTACAATGAGCAGTTCTTC.

This rearrangement joins TRBV4-3 to TRBJ2-1, with TRBD2 as a possible D gene (7 bases). The ends were cut back, 0 bases at V and 4 bases at J, with 10 bases in the middle. The length of the CDR3 is 15 residues. CDR1 LGHNA and CDR2 YSLEER come from the germline V gene. In DNA form, the CDR3 reads TGCGCCAGCAGCCAAGAAGGGGGGGGATACAATGAGCAGTTCTTC. Protein sequence: CASSQEGGGYNEQFF.

This chain uses TRBV19 with TRBJ2-7, with D tentatively TRBD2 (7 bases). The germline V and J ends were trimmed by 7 bases and 4 bases, with 17 bases remaining between them. The length of the CDR3 is 14 residues. Germline assignment: CDR1 LNHDA and CDR2 SQIVND (reference sequence). The CDR3 sequence: CASNIGGPRYEQYF. CDR3 nucleotides: TGTGCCAGTAATATCGGGGGGCCCCGGTACGAGCAGTACTTC.

V usage is TRBV10-3 and J usage is TRBJ1-2; a possible D gene is TRBD1 (6 bases). The CDR3 totals 17 residues. Germline V gene sequence: CDR1 ENHRY, CDR2 SYGVKD. The V and J ends lost 0 bases and 8 bases respectively, with 22 bases between them. This CDR3 reads CAISESPTGISEWGYTF. CDR3 DNA: TGTGCCATCAGTGAGTCACCCACAGGGATCAGTGAGTGGGGCTACACCTTC.

The V and J genes are TRBV7-6 and TRBJ2-1, with 10 bases aligning to TRBD1. The CDR3 is 15 amino acids. The V segment lost 5 bases and the J segment 5 bases; nucleotides outside the gene matches: 6. In germline, CDR1 is SGHVS, CDR2 FNYEAQ. CDR3 sequence (DNA): TGTGCCAGCAGCCCGGGACAGGGGCAAGACAATGAGCAGTTCTTC. As protein: CASSPGQGQDNEQFF.

The chain carries TRBV27 and TRBJ1-5, with 7 bases fitting TRBD1. J gave up 1 base and V 5 bases, and 5 bases lay outside the gene matches. The CDR3 loop spans 15 amino acids. Germline V gene data show CDR1 as MNHEY and CDR2 as SMNVEV (reference sequence). CDR3 sequence: CASSRLRGSNQPQHF. CDR3 DNA: TGTGCCAGCAGTCGCCTCAGGGGGAGCAATCAGCCCCAGCATTTT.

Of note for this clone: The same CDR3 also results from other DNA sequences found in this sample. V gene TRBV27 combines with J gene TRBJ2-7; 7 bases fit TRBD1. This CDR3 contains 12 residues. Trimming cost V 6 bases and J 4 bases; bases outside gene matches: 3. Germline CDR1 and CDR2: MNHEY and SMNVEV (reference sequence). The DNA of the CDR3 is TGTGCCAGCAGCAGGGGGTTATACGAGCAGTACTTC. Its protein is CASSRGLYEQYF.

This rearrangement joins TRBV7-9 to TRBJ2-1; 7 bases line up with TRBD1. Unmatched junction bases numbered 12, after V lost 5 bases and J lost 8 bases. This CDR3 has 15 residues. Germline assignment: CDR1 SEHNR and CDR2 FQNEAQ (reference sequence). CDR3 in DNA: TGTGCCAGCAGCCGAGGGGGCGGAATTGTCGATGAGCAGTTCTTC. Encoded protein: CASSRGGGIVDEQFF.

The rearrangement joins TRBV4-2 to TRBJ2-1; the match to TRBD2 covers 9 bases. V lost 1 base, J lost 4 bases, and 5 bases stayed unmatched. The CDR3 spans 16 residues. Germline CDR1 LGHNA, CDR2 YNFKEQ. CDR3 sequence: CASSQAASGEYNEQFF. The CDR3 DNA reads TGTGCCAGCAGCCAAGCGGCTAGCGGGGAGTACAATGAGCAGTTCTTC.

V and J are TRBV4-2 and TRBJ1-2; possible D gene TRBD1, 5 bases. The germline V gene encodes CDR1 LGHNA and CDR2 YNFKEQ. V was pared by 0 bases and J by 4 bases, with 12 bases between. CDR3 length: 15 residues. DNA of the CDR3: TGTGCCAGCAGCCAAGAGGGGCAGCCCCGCTATGGCTACACCTTC. Translation gives CASSQEGQPRYGYTF.

The chain employs TRBV7-6 and TRBJ1-5, with 8 bases fitting TRBD1. CDR1 is SGHVS and CDR2 is FNYEAQ in the germline V gene. The CDR3 length is 16 residues. Germline trimming cut 1 base from V and 2 bases from J; bases unmatched to any gene: 4. As DNA, the CDR3 is TGTGCCAGCAGCTTAGGTCCAGGGGGCGGCAATCAGCCCCAGCATTTT. Translated, it gives CASSLGPGGGNQPQHF.

The chain joins TRBV29-1 to TRBJ2-7; possibly TRBD1 for D (6 bases). This CDR3 comprises 12 residues. Trimming stripped 8 bases from V and 2 bases from J, with 13 bases between. Per the germline V gene, CDR1 is SQVTM and CDR2 is ANQGSEA. Here the CDR3 DNA reads TGCAGCTCATGGACAGCCCCCTACGAGCAGTACTTC. This codes for CSSWTAPYEQYF.

The chain links TRBV9 to TRBJ2-7, with 7 bases fitting TRBD1. J lost 5 bases, V lost 4 bases, and 6 bases had no gene match. The CDR3 loop spans 13 amino acids. The germline V gene has CDR1 SGDLS and CDR2 YYNGEE. The CDR3 coding sequence is TGTGCCAGCAGCACTGACAGGGATCACGAGCAGTACTTC. This encodes CASSTDRDHEQYF.

The chain joins TRBV6-5 to TRBJ2-2; 10 bases fit TRBD2. The junction had 5 bases not matched to a gene; V was cut back by 6 bases and J by 7 bases. In germline, CDR1 is MNHEY, CDR2 SVGAGI. The CDR3 consists of 14 residues. The CDR3 sequence: CASSLAGVDGELFF. The CDR3 nucleotides are TGTGCCAGCAGCCTAGCGGGAGTAGACGGGGAGCTGTTTTTT.

The rearrangement joins TRBV28 to TRBJ2-5; 10 nucleotides line up with TRBD2. In germline, CDR1 is MDHEN, CDR2 SYDVKM. This CDR3 region has 16 residues. The junction had 8 bases not matched to a gene; V was cut back by 4 bases and J by 3 bases. This CDR3 reads CASSSWGLAREETQYF. The CDR3 nucleotides are TGTGCCAGCAGTTCTTGGGGACTAGCGAGGGAAGAGACCCAGTACTTC.

This sequence joins TRBV7-6 and TRBJ2-3, with TRBD1 matching 8 bases. Germline CDR1 reads SGHVS; CDR2 reads FNYEAQ. This CDR3 has 16 residues. J was trimmed by 6 bases and V by 5 bases; bases with no gene match: 13. The chain's CDR3 is CASSPSFGRTGDTQYF. In DNA form, the CDR3 reads TGTGCCAGCAGCCCCAGCTTCGGGCGGACAGGGGATACGCAGTATTTT.

Note on this clone: The sample contains more than one DNA sequence encoding this CDR3. V usage is TRBV27 and J usage is TRBJ2-3; 7 bases map to TRBD2. Trimming at V came to 5 bases and at J to 1 base, leaving 0 bases not matched to a gene. The CDR3 length is 13 residues. Germline V gene lookup returns CDR1 MNHEY and CDR2 SMNVEV (reference sequence). The CDR3 protein is CASSGGGTDTQYF. The DNA of the CDR3 is TGTGCCAGCAGTGGGGGGGGCACAGATACGCAGTATTTT.

J is TRBJ1-4 and V is TRBV4-1, with a possible D match to TRBD1 (5 bases). This CDR3 comprises 15 residues. Germline CDR1 is MGHRA and CDR2 is YSYEKL. The V and J ends lost 2 bases and 7 bases respectively, with 14 bases between them. The CDR3 nucleotides are TGCGCCAGCAGCCAAACAGATTACGGGGGTGAAAAACTGTTTTTT. Protein sequence: CASSQTDYGGEKLFF.

The chain is built from TRBV5-1 and TRBJ2-6; D gene uncertain. V was pared by 1 base and J by 3 bases, with 17 bases between. CDR1 is SGHRS, CDR2 YFSETQ, per germline. This CDR3 contains 18 residues. As DNA, the CDR3 is TGCGCCAGCAGCTTGTCAAGGATGGCCCCCGATGGGGCCAACGTCCTGACTTTC. Translated, it gives CASSLSRMAPDGANVLTF. Full variable domain (missing parts from reference TRBV5-1 and TRBJ2-6): KAGVTQTPRYLIKTRGQQVTLSCSPISGHRSVSWYQQTPGQGLQFLFEYFSETQRNKGNFPGRFSGRQFSNSRSEMNVSTLELGDSALYLCASSLSRMAPDGANVLTFGAGSRLTVL.